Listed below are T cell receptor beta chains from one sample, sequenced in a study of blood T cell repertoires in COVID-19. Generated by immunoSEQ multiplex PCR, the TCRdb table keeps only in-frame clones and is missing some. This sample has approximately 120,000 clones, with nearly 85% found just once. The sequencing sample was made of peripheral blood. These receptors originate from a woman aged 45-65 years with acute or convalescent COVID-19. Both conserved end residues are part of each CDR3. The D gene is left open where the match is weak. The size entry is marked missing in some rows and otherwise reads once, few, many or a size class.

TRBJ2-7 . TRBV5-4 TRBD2 CASSKSGGAYEQYF TGTGCCAGCAGCAAAAGCGGGGGGGCCTACGAGCAGTACTTC
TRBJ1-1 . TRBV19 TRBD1 CASNTGGQTEAFF TGTGCCAGTAACACAGGGGGTCAAACTGAAGCTTTCTTT
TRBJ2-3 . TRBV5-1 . CASSLNRGGTTDTQYF TGCGCCAGCAGCTTGAACAGGGGAGGAACCACAGATACGCAGTATTTT
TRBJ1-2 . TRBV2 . CASGADYGYTF TGTGCCAGCGGGGCCGACTATGGCTACACCTTC
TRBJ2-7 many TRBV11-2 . CASSPEVGEQYF TGTGCCAGCAGCCCGGAGGTGGGCGAGCAGTACTTC
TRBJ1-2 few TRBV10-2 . CASSEGVEGYTF TGCGCCAGCAGTGAAGGGGTGGAGGGCTACACCTTC
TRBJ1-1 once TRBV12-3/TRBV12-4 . CASSSGVVTEAFF TGTGCCAGCAGTTCGGGTGTAGTCACTGAAGCTTTCTTT
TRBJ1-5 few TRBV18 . CASSPGDNQPQHF TGTGCCAGCTCACCGGGAGACAATCAGCCCCAGCATTTT
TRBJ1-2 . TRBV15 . CAAAGQGSHGYTF TGTGCCGCAGCGGGGCAGGGTAGTCATGGCTACACCTTC
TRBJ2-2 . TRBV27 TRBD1 CASSDRAWGELFF TGTGCCAGCAGTGACAGGGCTTGGGGGGAGCTGTTTTTT
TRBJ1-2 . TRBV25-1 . CASSEGTYYGYTF TGTGCCAGCAGTGAAGGGACTTACTATGGCTACACCTTC
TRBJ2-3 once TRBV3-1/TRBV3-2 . CASSQRTTRTDTQYF TGTGCCAGCAGCCAAAGGACTACCCGCACAGATACGCAGTATTTT
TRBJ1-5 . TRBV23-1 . CAFMPEVFNQPQHF TGCGCCTTCATGCCGGAGGTCTTCAATCAGCCCCAGCATTTT
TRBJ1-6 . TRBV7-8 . CASSAIGTTNNSPLHF TGTGCCAGCAGTGCTATCGGGACAACCAATAATTCACCCCTCCACTTT
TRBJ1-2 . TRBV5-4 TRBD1 CASSLSPRTGDGYTF TGTGCCAGCAGCTTGTCCCCTCGGACAGGGGATGGCTACACCTTC
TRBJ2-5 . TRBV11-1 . CASSPRRPREETQYF TGTGCCAGCAGTCCTCGTCGCCCCCGGGAAGAGACCCAGTACTTC
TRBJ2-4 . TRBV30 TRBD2 CAWSVLAGRHVF TGTGCCTGGAGTGTACTAGCGGGGAGACACGTCTTC
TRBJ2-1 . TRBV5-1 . CASSLVAQRNEQFF TGCGCCAGCAGCTTGGTAGCTCAGCGCAATGAGCAGTTCTTC
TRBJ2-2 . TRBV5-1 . CASSLGVTGELFF TGCGCCAGCAGCTTGGGAGTAACCGGGGAGCTGTTTTTT
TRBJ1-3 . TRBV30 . CAWAGRSSGNTIYF TGTGCCTGGGCCGGTCGAAGCTCTGGAAACACCATATATTTT
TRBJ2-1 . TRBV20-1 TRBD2 CSASSGGASYNEQFF TGCAGTGCTAGTAGCGGGGGGGCCTCCTACAATGAGCAGTTCTTC
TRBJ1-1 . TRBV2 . CARGGLVEAFF TGTGCCAGGGGGGGGTTGGTTGAAGCTTTCTTT
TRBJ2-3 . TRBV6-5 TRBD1 CASSYVGRGTDTQYF TGTGCCAGCAGTTACGTCGGCAGGGGGACAGATACGCAGTATTTT
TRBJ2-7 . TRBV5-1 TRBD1 CASSPGTGSYEQYF TGCGCCAGCAGCCCAGGGACAGGCTCCTACGAGCAGTACTTC
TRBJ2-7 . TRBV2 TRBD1 CASFRDRSSYEQYF TGTGCCAGCTTCCGGGACAGATCCTCCTACGAGCAGTACTTC
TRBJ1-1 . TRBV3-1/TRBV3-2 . CASSHARLRGNTEAFF TGTGCCAGCAGCCATGCGCGACTACGGGGGAACACTGAAGCTTTCTTT
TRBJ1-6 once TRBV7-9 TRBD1 CASSLWTGLNSPLHF TGTGCCAGCAGCTTATGGACAGGGTTGAATTCACCCCTCCACTTT
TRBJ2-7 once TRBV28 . CASSLDSGGSSYEQYF TGTGCCAGCAGTTTGGATTCTGGGGGGAGCTCCTACGAGCAGTACTTC
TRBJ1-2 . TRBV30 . CAWSREGGYGYTF TGTGCCTGGAGTAGGGAGGGGGGCTATGGCTACACCTTC
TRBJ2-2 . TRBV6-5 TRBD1 CASSYPLGTGTGELFF TGTGCCAGCAGTTACCCGCTGGGGACAGGGACCGGGGAGCTGTTTTTT
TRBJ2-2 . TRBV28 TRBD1 CGAGDRAIGELFF TGTGGGGCTGGGGACAGGGCGATCGGGGAGCTGTTTTTT
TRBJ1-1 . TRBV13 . CASSGPGQRDLNTEAFF TGTGCCAGCAGCGGCCCTGGACAAAGGGACTTGAACACTGAAGCTTTCTTT
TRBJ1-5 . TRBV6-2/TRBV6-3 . CASSQDGGRQPQHF TGTGCCAGCAGCCAAGACGGGGGAAGACAGCCCCAGCATTTT
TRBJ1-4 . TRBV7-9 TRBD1 CASSLGQTGGDEKLFF TGTGCCAGCAGCTTGGGTCAGACAGGGGGCGATGAAAAACTGTTTTTT
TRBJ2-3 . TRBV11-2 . CASSISGVSTDTQYF TGTGCCAGCAGCATCTCAGGGGTTAGCACAGATACGCAGTATTTT
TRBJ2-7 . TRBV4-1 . CASSQDRGYEQYF TGCGCCAGCAGCCAAGATAGGGGGTACGAGCAGTACTTC
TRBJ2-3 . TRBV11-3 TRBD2 CASSLRCGGAPDTQYF TGTGCCAGCAGCTTACGTTGCGGGGGGGCCCCAGATACGCAGTATTTT
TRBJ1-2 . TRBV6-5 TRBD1 CASSYGTGTGYTF TGTGCCAGCAGCTATGGGACAGGAACCGGCTACACCTTC
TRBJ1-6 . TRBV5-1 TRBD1 CASTRGQGGNNSPLHF TGCGCCAGCACCCGGGGACAGGGGGGGAATAATTCACCCCTCCACTTT
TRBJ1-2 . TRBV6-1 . CASSEWGYRGYGYTF TGTGCCAGCAGTGAATGGGGATATCGGGGGTATGGCTACACCTTC
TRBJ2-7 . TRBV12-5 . CASGSQGNAYEQYF TGTGCTAGTGGTTCACAGGGAAACGCCTACGAGCAGTACTTC
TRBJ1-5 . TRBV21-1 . CASSKVGGINQPQHF TGTGCCAGCAGCAAAGTCGGGGGAATCAATCAGCCCCAGCATTTT
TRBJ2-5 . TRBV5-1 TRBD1 CASSSSQGLKGETQYF TGCGCCAGCAGCTCCTCACAGGGGCTGAAGGGAGAGACCCAGTACTTC
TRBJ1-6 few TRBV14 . CASSHPTAPLHF TGTGCCAGCAGCCACCCGACTGCCCCCCTCCACTTT
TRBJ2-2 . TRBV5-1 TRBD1 CASSQPRDRPNTGELFF TGCGCCAGCAGCCAGCCCCGGGACAGGCCGAACACCGGGGAGCTGTTTTTT
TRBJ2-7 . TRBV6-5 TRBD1 CASTPRGQTYEQYF TGTGCCAGCACCCCTAGGGGACAGACCTACGAGCAGTACTTC
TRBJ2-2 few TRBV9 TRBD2 CASSVGSGDDTGELFF TGTGCCAGCAGCGTAGGTAGCGGGGACGACACCGGGGAGCTGTTTTTT
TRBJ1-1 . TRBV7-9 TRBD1 CASSFAGGRGEAFF TGTGCCAGCAGCTTCGCAGGGGGCCGTGGGGAAGCTTTCTTT
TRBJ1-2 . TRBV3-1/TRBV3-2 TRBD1 CASSQNRGVNYGYTF TGTGCCAGCAGCCAAAACAGGGGGGTGAACTATGGCTACACCTTC
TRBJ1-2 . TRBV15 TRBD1 CATTDPGQGNYGYTF TGTGCCACTACGGACCCGGGACAGGGGAACTATGGCTACACCTTC
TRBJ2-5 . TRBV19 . CASSIRGLQETQYF TGTGCCAGTAGTATACGGGGTCTCCAAGAGACCCAGTACTTC
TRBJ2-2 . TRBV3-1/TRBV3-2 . CASRGQYGTGELFF TGTGCCAGCAGGGGGCAGTATGGCACCGGGGAGCTGTTTTTT